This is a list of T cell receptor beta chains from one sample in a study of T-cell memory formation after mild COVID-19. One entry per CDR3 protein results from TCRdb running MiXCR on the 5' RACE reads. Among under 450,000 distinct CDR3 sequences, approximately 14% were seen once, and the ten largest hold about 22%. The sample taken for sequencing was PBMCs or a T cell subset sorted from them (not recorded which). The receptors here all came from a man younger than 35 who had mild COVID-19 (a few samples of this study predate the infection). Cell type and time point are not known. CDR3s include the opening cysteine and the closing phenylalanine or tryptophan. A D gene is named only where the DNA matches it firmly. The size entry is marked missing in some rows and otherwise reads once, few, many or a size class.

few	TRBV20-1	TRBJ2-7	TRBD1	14	TGCAGTGCTAGAGATCAGGGGGCCCGACTCGAGCAGTACTTC	CSARDQGARLEQYF
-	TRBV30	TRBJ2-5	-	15	TGTGCCTGGAGTGTTGGAGGTCAGAAAAGTGAGACCCAGTACTTC	CAWSVGGQKSETQYF
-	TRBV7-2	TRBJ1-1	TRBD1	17	TGTGCCAGCAGCTTAGCGTTAAGTAGGGACAGCCACACTGAAGCTTTCTTT	CASSLALSRDSHTEAFF
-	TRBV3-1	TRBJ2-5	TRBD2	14	TGTGCCAGCAGCCCCGTAGCGGGGGTGGAGACCCAGTACTTC	CASSPVAGVETQYF
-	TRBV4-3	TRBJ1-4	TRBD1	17	TGCGCCAGCAGCCAAGATCCTATTATCAGGGGGCCGGAAAAACTGTTTTTT	CASSQDPIIRGPEKLFF
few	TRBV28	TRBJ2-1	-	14	TGTGCCAGCAGTTTGTGGGGGGGGCCAAATGAGCAGTTCTTC	CASSLWGGPNEQFF
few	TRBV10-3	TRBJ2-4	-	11	TGTGCCACGGGAAAGGGATACATTCAGTACTTC	CATGKGYIQYF
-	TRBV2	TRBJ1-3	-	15	TGTGCCAGCAGTGAATGGGGGGCGACGGGAAACACCATATATTTT	CASSEWGATGNTIYF
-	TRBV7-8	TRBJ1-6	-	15	TGTGCCAGCAGCTTAGGGTTGGGGGGAGTTTCACCCCTCCACTTT	CASSLGLGGVSPLHF
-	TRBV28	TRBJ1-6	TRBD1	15	TGTGCCAGCAGTACGGGACAGTTAAAAAATTCACCCCTCCACTTT	CASSTGQLKNSPLHF
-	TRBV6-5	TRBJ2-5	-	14	TGTGCCAGCAGAAACGGGGGATCCCAAGAGACCCAGTACTTC	CASRNGGSQETQYF
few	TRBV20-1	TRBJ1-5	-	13	TGCAGTGCTAGACGCGGTAGCAATCAGCCCCAGCATTTT	CSARRGSNQPQHF
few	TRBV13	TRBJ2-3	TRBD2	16	TGTGCCAGCAGCTTGCAGACTAGCGGGGGGACAGATACGCAGTATTTT	CASSLQTSGGTDTQYF
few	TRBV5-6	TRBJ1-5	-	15	TGTGCCAGCAGCTTAGAGGGGTATAGCAATCAGCCCCAGCATTTT	CASSLEGYSNQPQHF
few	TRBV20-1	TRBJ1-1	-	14	TGCAGTGTCCAAACCCAGGGTGAATGGGCTGAAGCTTTCTTT	CSVQTQGEWAEAFF
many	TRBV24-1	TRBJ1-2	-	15	TGTGCCACCAGTGATTCGGACAGAGGTCCCTATGGCTACACCTTC	CATSDSDRGPYGYTF
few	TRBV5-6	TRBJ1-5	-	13	TGTGCCAGCAGCCCCGGAATTAATCAGCCCCAGCATTTT	CASSPGINQPQHF
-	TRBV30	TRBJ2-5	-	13	TGTGCCTGGAGTGTCGGCAGCTCTCGGACCCAGTACTTC	CAWSVGSSRTQYF
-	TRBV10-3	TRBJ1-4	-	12	TGTGCCATCGGGAAGGGGGATGAAAAACTGTTTTTT	CAIGKGDEKLFF
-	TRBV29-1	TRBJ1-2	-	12	TGCAGCGTTGCCGCGACGGCTTATGGCTACACCTTC	CSVAATAYGYTF
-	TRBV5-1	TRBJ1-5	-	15	TGCGCCAGCAGCCCGGGGGCAGACACAAATCAGCCCCAGCATTTT	CASSPGADTNQPQHF
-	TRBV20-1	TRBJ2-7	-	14	TGCAGTGCACGATCCCCCCCCGCGGCCTACGAGCAGTACTTC	CSARSPPAAYEQYF
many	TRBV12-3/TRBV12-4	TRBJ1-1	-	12	TGTGCCAGCAGTTTGTGGGACACTGAAGCTTTCTTT	CASSLWDTEAFF
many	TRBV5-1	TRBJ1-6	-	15	TGCGCCAGCAGCCCGGACGCAGGGAGGTATTCACCCCTCCACTTT	CASSPDAGRYSPLHF
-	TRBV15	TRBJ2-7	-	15	TGTGCCACCAGCAGAGCGGTGGGGAGCTCCTACGAGCAGTACTTC	CATSRAVGSSYEQYF
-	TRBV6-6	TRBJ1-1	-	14	TGTGCCAGCAGTTCCCATGCAGGGAACACTGAAGCTTTCTTT	CASSSHAGNTEAFF
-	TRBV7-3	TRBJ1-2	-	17	TGTGCCAGCAGCTTAACCGGCGTTTCAATCCGGGACTATGGCTACACCTTC	CASSLTGVSIRDYGYTF
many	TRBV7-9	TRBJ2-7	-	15	TGTGCCAGCAGCCCATCCCGTCACAAATACTACGAGCAGTACTTC	CASSPSRHKYYEQYF